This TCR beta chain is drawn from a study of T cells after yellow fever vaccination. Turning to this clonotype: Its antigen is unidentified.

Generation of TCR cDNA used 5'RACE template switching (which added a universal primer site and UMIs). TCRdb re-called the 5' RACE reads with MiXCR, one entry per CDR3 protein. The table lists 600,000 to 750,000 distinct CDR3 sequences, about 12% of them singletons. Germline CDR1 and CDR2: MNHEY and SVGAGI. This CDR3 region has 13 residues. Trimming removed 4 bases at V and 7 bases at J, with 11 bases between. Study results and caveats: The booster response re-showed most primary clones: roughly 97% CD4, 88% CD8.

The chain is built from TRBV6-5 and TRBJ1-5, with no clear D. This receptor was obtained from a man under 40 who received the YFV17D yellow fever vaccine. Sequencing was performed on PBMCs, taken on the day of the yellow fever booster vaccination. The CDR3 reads CASSSAMGQPQHF. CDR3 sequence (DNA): TGTGCCAGCAGTTCGGCCATGGGGCAGCCCCAGCATTTT.